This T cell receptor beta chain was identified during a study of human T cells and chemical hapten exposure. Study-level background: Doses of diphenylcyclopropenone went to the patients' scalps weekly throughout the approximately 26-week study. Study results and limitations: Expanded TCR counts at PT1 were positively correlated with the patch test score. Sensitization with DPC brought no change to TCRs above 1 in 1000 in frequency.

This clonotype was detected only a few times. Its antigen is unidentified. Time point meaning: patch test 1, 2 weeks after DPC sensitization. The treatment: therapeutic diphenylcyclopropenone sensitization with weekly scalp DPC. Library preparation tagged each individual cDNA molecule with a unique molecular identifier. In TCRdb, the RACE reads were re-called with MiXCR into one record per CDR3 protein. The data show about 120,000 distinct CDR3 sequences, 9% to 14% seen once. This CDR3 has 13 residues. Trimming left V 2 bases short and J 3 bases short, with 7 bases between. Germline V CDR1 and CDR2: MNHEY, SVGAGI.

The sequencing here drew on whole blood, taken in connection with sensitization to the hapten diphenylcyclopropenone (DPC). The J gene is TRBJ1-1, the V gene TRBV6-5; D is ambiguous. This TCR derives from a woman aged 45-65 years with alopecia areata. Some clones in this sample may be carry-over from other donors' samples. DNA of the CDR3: TGTGCCAGCAGTTACAACCGGGACACTGAAGCTTTCTTT. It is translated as CASSYNRDTEAFF.